A single sample gave rise to the 12 T cell receptor beta chains below, sequenced in a study of PD-L1 blockade in urothelial cancer (dated by TCRdb to the late 2010s). Receptor libraries were prepared by the immunoSEQ multiplex PCR assay. TCRdb took over this immuneACCESS table, retaining in-frame rearrangements with V and J assigned. Such tables are incomplete; in checked studies, under half of the missing clones stem from an unresolved V gene, and the remainder is unexplained. The sample table records roughly 120,000 clones; approximately 90% of these occur just once. The leading ten clones occupy 1.5% to 2% of the sample. The intended sense of this specimen's time point label: peripheral blood 6 weeks after treatment start. This sample comprised PBMCs, obtained around atezolizumab (anti-PD-L1) treatment. The source is a man between 60 and 75 years old with urothelial cancer.

This clone was detected only a few times. This rearrangement joins TRBV30 to TRBJ2-7; D is ambiguous. Trimming cost V 5 bases and J 0 bases, with 8 bases left between them. Germline CDR1 GTSNPN, CDR2 SVGIG (reference sequence). CDR3 length: 12 amino acids. Here the CDR3 reads CAWGDNSYEQYF. The CDR3 coding sequence is TGTGCCTGGGGTGACAACTCCTACGAGCAGTACTTC.

The chain recombines TRBV6-1 with TRBJ1-5, with 9 positions matching TRBD1. The CDR3 loop spans 14 amino acids. In germline, CDR1 is MNHNS, CDR2 SASEGT. V shed 8 bases and J 0 bases; nucleotides not matched to a gene: 2. In DNA, the CDR3 is TGTGCCAGCGGACAGGGGTTTAGCAATCAGCCCCAGCATTTT. Translation: CASGQGFSNQPQHF.

V is TRBV6-1 and J is TRBJ2-7, with TRBD2 matching over 16 bases. CDR3 size: 19 residues. J gave up 6 bases and V 2 bases, and 13 bases lay outside the gene matches. Germline V gene lookup returns CDR1 MNHNS and CDR2 SASEGT. The chain's CDR3 is CASSELLMGLAGGGLEQYF. The CDR3 region has the DNA TGTGCCAGCAGTGAACTTTTGATGGGACTAGCGGGAGGGGGCCTCGAGCAGTACTTC.

The rearrangement links TRBV5-6 to TRBJ1-5; TRBD1 is a possible D gene (5 bases). Per germline, CDR1 SGHDT and CDR2 YYEEEE. V was clipped by 0 bases and J by 2 bases, with 12 bases between them. CDR3 length: 16 amino acids. CDR3 sequence (DNA): TGTGCCAGCAGCTTGGCTCGGGGGATCGGCAATCAGCCCCAGCATTTT. Amino acid sequence: CASSLARGIGNQPQHF.

The CDR3 nucleotides are TGTGCCAGCAGCCCTACTAGCGGGGGGAACACCGGGGAGCTGTTTTTT. Translation: CASSPTSGGNTGELFF. The V call is TRBV7-9, the J call TRBJ2-2; 11 bases are a match to TRBD2. Trimming at V came to 5 bases and at J to 1 base, leaving 3 bases not matched to a gene. The CDR3 has 16 residues. The germline CDR1 and CDR2 sequences are SEHNR and FQNEAQ (reference sequence).

The chain recombines TRBV13 with TRBJ2-7; maybe TRBD2 (6 bases). This CDR3 region has 14 residues. Trimming removed 5 bases at V and 0 bases at J, with 11 bases between. CDR1 PRHDT and CDR2 FYEKMQ come from the germline V gene (reference sequence). This CDR3 reads CASSPRTNSYEQYF. The CDR3 DNA sequence: TGTGCCAGCAGCCCCCGGACTAACTCCTACGAGCAGTACTTC.

The rearrangement joins TRBV9 to TRBJ2-7, with 7 bases identical to TRBD2. Germline V gives CDR1 SGDLS, CDR2 YYNGEE. The CDR3 length is 12 residues. J lost 7 bases, V lost 7 bases, and 8 bases had no gene match. CDR3 sequence reads: CASGLGGDEQYF. CDR3 DNA: TGTGCCAGCGGGTTGGGGGGGGATGAGCAGTACTTC.

The CDR3 protein is CASSAGLRGIQYF. CDR3 DNA: TGTGCCAGCAGTGCCGGGTTAAGGGGCATTCAGTACTTC. This chain connects TRBV25-1 to TRBJ2-4, with a tentative D call TRBD1 (5 bases). The length of the CDR3 is 13 residues. Trimming stripped 4 bases from V and 9 bases from J, with 13 bases between. Germline V CDR1 and CDR2: MGHDK, SYGVNS.

V is TRBV29-1 and J is TRBJ1-1; D not resolved. Trimming left V 6 bases short and J 3 bases short, with 8 bases between. This CDR3 is built from 11 residues. Germline V gene sequence: CDR1 SQVTM, CDR2 ANQGSEA. The chain's CDR3 is CSVVPDTEAFF. The CDR3, as DNA: TGCAGCGTGGTTCCGGACACTGAAGCTTTCTTT.

V usage is TRBV27 and J usage is TRBJ2-3; perhaps TRBD1 as D (5 bases). The CDR3 runs 18 residues. V was shortened by 0 bases and J by 2 bases, with 18 bases between the two germline ends. CDR1 is MNHEY, CDR2 SMNVEV, per germline (reference sequence). The CDR3 bases are TGTGCCAGCAGTTTATCGTTGGACACGTGGATCCTCACAGATACGCAGTATTTT. Its protein is CASSLSLDTWILTDTQYF.

The V call is TRBV5-4, the J call TRBJ2-5, with 8 bases fitting TRBD2. This CDR3 has 16 residues. The germline V gene has CDR1 SGHNT and CDR2 YYREEE (reference sequence). J was trimmed by 2 bases and V by 0 bases; bases with no gene match: 6. CDR3: CASSLERGGGQETQYF. In DNA form, the CDR3 reads TGTGCCAGCAGCTTGGAACGGGGGGGCGGGCAAGAGACCCAGTACTTC.

The rearrangement joins TRBV6-1 to TRBJ1-1; D is unclear. Between the trimmed V and J ends, which lost 2 bases and 5 bases, there was a span of 12 bases. The CDR3 has 14 residues. CDR1 is MNHNS, CDR2 SASEGT, per germline. CDR3 loop: CASSEWRGGTEAFF. The CDR3 nucleotides read TGTGCCAGCAGTGAATGGCGGGGTGGGACTGAAGCTTTCTTT.